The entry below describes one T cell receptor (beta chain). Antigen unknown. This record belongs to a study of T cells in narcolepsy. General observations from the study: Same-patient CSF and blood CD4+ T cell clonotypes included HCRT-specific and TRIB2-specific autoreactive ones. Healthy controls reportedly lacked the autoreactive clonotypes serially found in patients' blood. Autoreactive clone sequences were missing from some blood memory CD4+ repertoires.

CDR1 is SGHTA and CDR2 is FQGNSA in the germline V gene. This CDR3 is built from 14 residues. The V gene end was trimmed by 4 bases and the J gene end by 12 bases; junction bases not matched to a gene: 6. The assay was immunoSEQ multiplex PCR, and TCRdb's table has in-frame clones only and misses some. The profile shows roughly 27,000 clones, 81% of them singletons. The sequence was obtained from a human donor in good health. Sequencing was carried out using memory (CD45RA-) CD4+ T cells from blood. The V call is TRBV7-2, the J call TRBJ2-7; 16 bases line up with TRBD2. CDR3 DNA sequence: TGTGCCAGCAGCTCGGGACTAGCGGGGGGGCCTTTGTACTTC. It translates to CASSSGLAGGPLYF.